The TCR beta chain under discussion was sequenced for a study of CXCR3-negative and CXCR3-positive naive CD8 T cells. Points from the study as a whole: When CXCR3-positive naive cells were set against CXCR3-negative naive cells, the former had more hydrophobic TRB CDR3s. Fresh PBMCs went into most assays, and CXCR3 expression partly declined after cryopreservation.

The authors gated naive CD8+ T cells as CD45RO-CCR7+CD27+CD95-. Of note for this clonotype: Its cognate antigen is unknown.

cDNA libraries for TRB were generated by 5' RACE incorporating UMI labels. TCRdb reprocessed the 5' RACE reads, with one entry per CDR3 protein and no DNA. The listing records 130,000 or so distinct CDR3 sequences. This sequence was found in a human donor in good health. Some clones in this sample may be carry-over from other donors' samples. Sequenced sample: naive CXCR3+ CD8+ T cells from blood. Regarding subset: CD45RO-CCR7+CD27+CD95- naive CD8+ T cells expressing CXCR3 (TNR3+).

The CDR3 reads CASSLRTLGSYNSPLHF. The chain has TRBV28 and TRBJ1-6. This CDR3 is 17 amino acids long. The germline gives CDR1 MDHEN, CDR2 SYDVKM.